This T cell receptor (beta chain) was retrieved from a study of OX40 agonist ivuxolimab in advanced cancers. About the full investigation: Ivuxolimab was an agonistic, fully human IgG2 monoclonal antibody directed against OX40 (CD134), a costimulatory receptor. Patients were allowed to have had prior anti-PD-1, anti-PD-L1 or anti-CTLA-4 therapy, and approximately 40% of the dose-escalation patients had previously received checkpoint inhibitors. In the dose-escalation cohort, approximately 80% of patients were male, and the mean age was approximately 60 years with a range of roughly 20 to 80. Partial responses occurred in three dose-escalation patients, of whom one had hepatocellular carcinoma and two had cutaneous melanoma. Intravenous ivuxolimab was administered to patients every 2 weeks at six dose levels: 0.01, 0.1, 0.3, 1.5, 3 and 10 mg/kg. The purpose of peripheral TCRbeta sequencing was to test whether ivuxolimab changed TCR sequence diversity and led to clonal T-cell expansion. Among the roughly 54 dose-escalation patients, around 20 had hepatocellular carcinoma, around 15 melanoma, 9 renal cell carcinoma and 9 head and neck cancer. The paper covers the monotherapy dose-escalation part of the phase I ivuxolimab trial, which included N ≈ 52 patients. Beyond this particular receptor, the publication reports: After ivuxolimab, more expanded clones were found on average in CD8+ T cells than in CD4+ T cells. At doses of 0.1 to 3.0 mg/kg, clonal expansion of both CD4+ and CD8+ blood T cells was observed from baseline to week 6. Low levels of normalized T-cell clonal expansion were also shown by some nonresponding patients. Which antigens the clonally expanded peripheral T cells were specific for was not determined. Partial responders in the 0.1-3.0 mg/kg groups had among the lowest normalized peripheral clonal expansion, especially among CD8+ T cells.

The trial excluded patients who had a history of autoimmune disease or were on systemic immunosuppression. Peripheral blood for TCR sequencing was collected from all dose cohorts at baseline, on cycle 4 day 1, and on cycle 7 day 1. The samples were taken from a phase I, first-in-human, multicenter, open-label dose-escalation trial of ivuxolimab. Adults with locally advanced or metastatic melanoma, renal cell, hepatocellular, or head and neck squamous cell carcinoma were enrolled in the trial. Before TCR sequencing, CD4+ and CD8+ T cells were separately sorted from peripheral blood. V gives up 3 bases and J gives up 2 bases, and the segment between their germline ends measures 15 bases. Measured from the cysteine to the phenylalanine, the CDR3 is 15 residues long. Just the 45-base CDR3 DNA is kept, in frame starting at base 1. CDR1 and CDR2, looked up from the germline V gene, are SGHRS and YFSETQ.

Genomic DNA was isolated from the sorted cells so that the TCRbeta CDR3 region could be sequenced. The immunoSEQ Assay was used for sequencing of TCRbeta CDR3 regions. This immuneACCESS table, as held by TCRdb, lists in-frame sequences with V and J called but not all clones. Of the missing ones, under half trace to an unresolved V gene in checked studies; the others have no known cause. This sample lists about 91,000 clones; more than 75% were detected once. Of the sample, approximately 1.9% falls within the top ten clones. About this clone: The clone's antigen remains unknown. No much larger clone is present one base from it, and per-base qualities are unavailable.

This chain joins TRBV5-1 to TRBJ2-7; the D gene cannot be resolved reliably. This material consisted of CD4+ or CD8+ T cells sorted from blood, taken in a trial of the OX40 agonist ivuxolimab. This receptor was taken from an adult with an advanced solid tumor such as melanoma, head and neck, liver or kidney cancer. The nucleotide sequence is TGCGCCAGCAGCTCCGGTCGGGTAGTGGCCTACGAGCAGTACTTC. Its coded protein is CASSSGRVVAYEQYF.